One sample yielded the 31 T cell receptor beta chains listed below, sequenced in a study of shared clonotypes between healthy human individuals. Generated by immunoSEQ multiplex PCR, the TCRdb table keeps only in-frame clones and is missing some. The profile covers 1.5 million to 2.5 million clones, with about 95% appearing a single time and around 1% taken by the ten largest. Naive CD8 cells lacked CD45RO, underwent positive selection for CCR7 and left out terminally differentiated effector memory CD45RA+ cells. The sample was naive CD8+ T cells sorted from blood. These receptors were obtained from a man in his late teens or twenties in good health.

V is TRBV19 and J is TRBJ1-5; maybe TRBD1 (5 bases). Trimming removed 6 bases from V and 7 bases from J, with 16 bases in between. This CDR3 is 14 amino acids long. Germline V CDR1 and CDR2: LNHDA, SQIVND (reference sequence). CDR3: CASSLDTEAQPQHF. In DNA form, the CDR3 reads TGTGCCAGTAGCCTGGACACTGAGGCCCAGCCCCAGCATTTT.

The chain uses TRBV10-3 and TRBJ2-1, with D perhaps being TRBD1 or TRBD2 (5 bases each). Deletions cut 6 bases from V and 4 bases from J, with 16 bases between. The germline CDR1 and CDR2 sequences are ENHRY and SYGVKD. The CDR3 runs to 15 residues. CDR3 residues: CAIRLEGAGYNEQFF. The CDR3 bases are TGTGCCATCAGGCTGGAAGGGGCGGGTTACAATGAGCAGTTCTTC.

The V and J genes are TRBV11-2 and TRBJ2-1; TRBD2 is a possible D gene (5 bases). The CDR3 is 13 residues long. The germline V gene has CDR1 SGHAT and CDR2 FQNNGV. The ends were cut back, 1 base at V and 12 bases at J, with 13 bases in the middle. The CDR3 sequence is CASSLVGGEGQFF. In DNA, the CDR3 is TGTGCCAGCAGCTTAGTAGGAGGCGAGGGGCAGTTCTTC.

The CDR3 here is CASSVGTSGQETQYF. CDR3 in DNA: TGCGCCAGCAGCGTGGGGACTAGCGGTCAAGAGACCCAGTACTTC. This rearrangement joins TRBV4-1 to TRBJ2-5, with 11 bases lining up with TRBD2. Germline trimming cut 5 bases from V and 2 bases from J; bases unmatched to any gene: 4. The CDR3 is 15 amino acids. Germline V gene sequence: CDR1 MGHRA, CDR2 YSYEKL.

The chain is built from TRBV21-1 and TRBJ1-1. TRBV21-1 corresponds to a pseudogene. CDR3 size: 13 residues. The CDR3 region is CATASEGSAEAFF. The CDR3 nucleotides read TGTGCCACGGCTTCGGAGGGATCGGCTGAAGCTTTCTTT.

Comment on this clone: The same CDR3 can be traced to other DNA sequences in this sample. The genes are TRBV29-1 and TRBJ2-2, with a weak D call TRBD2 (5 bases). Germline V CDR1 and CDR2: SQVTM, ANQGSEA. Deletions cut 6 bases from V and 2 bases from J, with 7 bases between. The CDR3 loop spans 12 amino acids. CDR3 nucleotide sequence: TGCAGCGTGGCGGGCAACACCGGGGAGCTGTTTTTT. This encodes CSVAGNTGELFF.

The J gene is TRBJ1-4, the V gene TRBV27; no clear D. Trimming shortened V by 5 bases and J by 7 bases, and 17 bases separated the two germline ends. The CDR3 consists of 15 residues. Germline V gene lookup returns CDR1 MNHEY and CDR2 SMNVEV (reference sequence). CDR3 residues: CASSPLPPGGEKLFF. The CDR3, as DNA: TGTGCCAGCAGTCCCCTACCCCCGGGCGGTGAAAAACTGTTTTTT.

CDR3 coding DNA: TGCGCCAGCAGCCTCGAGGAGGTCCCAGGGGGGCCGCCTGAAGCTTTCTTT. Amino acid sequence: CASSLEEVPGGPPEAFF. This chain links TRBV4-1 with TRBJ1-1, with 7 bases fitting TRBD1. The CDR3 spans 17 residues. V lost 4 bases, J lost 6 bases, and 17 bases stayed unmatched. Germline CDR1 reads MGHRA; CDR2 reads YSYEKL.

The chain carries TRBV14 and TRBJ2-2, with TRBD2 matching over 12 bases. The CDR3 is 20 residues long. CDR1 is SGHDN, CDR2 FVKESK, per germline. V shed 0 bases and J 6 bases; nucleotides not matched to a gene: 14. CDR3 in amino acids: CASSQDPLGRLAGVPGELFF. CDR3 DNA sequence: TGTGCCAGCAGCCAAGATCCTTTGGGGAGACTAGCGGGAGTTCCCGGGGAGCTGTTTTTT.

The chain uses TRBV2 and TRBJ2-7, with D perhaps matching TRBD1 (5 bases). The germline gives CDR1 SNHLY, CDR2 FYNNEI. The CDR3 is 14 amino acids. Trimming pared 4 bases from V and 0 bases from J, leaving 10 bases between. DNA of the CDR3: TGTGCCAGCAGTGGCAGGGTCTCCTCCTACGAGCAGTACTTC. This encodes CASSGRVSSYEQYF.

This clone was recorded only once. The chain is built from TRBV19 and TRBJ2-7; TRBD1 matches 7 bases. Germline CDR1 is LNHDA and CDR2 is SQIVND (reference sequence). V was pared by 5 bases and J by 4 bases, with 8 bases of the junction left unmatched. The CDR3 is 14 residues long. The CDR3 region has the DNA TGTGCCAGTAGTCCCCGACAGGGTCGGTACGAGCAGTACTTC. It yields the protein CASSPRQGRYEQYF.

The chain has TRBV27 and TRBJ1-2; TRBD1 is a possible D gene (6 bases). The CDR3 runs 15 residues. Trimming removed 1 base at V and 4 bases at J, with 13 bases between. Germline assignment: CDR1 MNHEY and CDR2 SMNVEV (reference sequence). The CDR3 here is CASSLFRGQGYGYTF. The DNA of the CDR3 is TGTGCCAGCAGTTTATTCCGGGGGCAAGGCTATGGCTACACCTTC.

The J gene is TRBJ2-1, the V gene TRBV5-1; no clear D gene. Germline CDR1 is SGHRS and CDR2 is YFSETQ. V gave up 3 bases and J gave up 9 bases, with 13 bases separating them. The CDR3 is 13 residues long. The DNA of the CDR3 is TGCGCCAGCAGCTCTCCCGGCCAGTCTGAGCAGTTCTTC. Translated: CASSSPGQSEQFF.

J is TRBJ2-2 and V is TRBV7-9; D gene uncertain. The germline CDR1 and CDR2 sequences are SEHNR and FQNEAQ (reference sequence). V was pared by 1 base and J by 1 base, with 10 bases between. The CDR3 runs to 16 residues. DNA for the CDR3: TGTGCCAGCAGCTTAGGGTACGGATGGAACACCGGGGAGCTGTTTTTT. This codes for CASSLGYGWNTGELFF.

V gene TRBV9 combines with J gene TRBJ2-2; D gene uncertain. V lost 6 bases and J 0 bases, leaving 9 bases between the germline ends. The germline V gene encodes CDR1 SGDLS and CDR2 YYNGEE. This CDR3 is built from 14 residues. The CDR3 sequence: CASNSETNTGELFF. CDR3 coding DNA: TGTGCCAGCAACTCGGAGACGAACACCGGGGAGCTGTTTTTT.

The gene calls are TRBV19 and TRBJ1-2; D gene ambiguous. Trimming removed 7 bases at V and 0 bases at J, with 6 bases between. This CDR3 region has 12 residues. Per the germline V gene, CDR1 is LNHDA and CDR2 is SQIVND (reference sequence). The chain's CDR3 is CASTDTNYGYTF. CDR3 DNA sequence: TGTGCCAGTACTGACACTAACTATGGCTACACCTTC.

The chain couples TRBV7-8 to TRBJ2-7, with a tentative D call TRBD1 (7 bases). CDR1 and CDR2 from the germline V gene are SGHVS and FQNEAQ. The V and J ends lost 2 bases and 3 bases respectively, with 14 bases between them. This CDR3 spans 15 amino acids. The CDR3 region is CASSLTGDSFYEQYF. The CDR3 nucleotides are TGTGCCAGCAGCTTAACGGGGGACAGCTTCTACGAGCAGTACTTC.

This clone came up once. The rearrangement uses TRBV30 and TRBJ2-5; TRBD2 matches 7 bases. Germline V lookup: CDR1 GTSNPN, CDR2 SVGIG (reference sequence). The CDR3 sequence is 13 residues long. After removal of 3 bases from V and 3 bases from J, the junction contained 4 bases not matched to a gene. DNA of the CDR3: TGTGCCTGGAGCGGGGCGGGGGAAGAGACCCAGTACTTC. It translates to CAWSGAGEETQYF.

The rearrangement joins TRBV5-8 to TRBJ2-7, with 9 bases lining up with TRBD1. The trim removed 5 bases at V and 3 bases at J, leaving 9 bases unmatched. CDR3 size: 15 residues. From germline, CDR1 is SGHTS and CDR2 YDEGEE. The DNA of the CDR3 is TGTGCCAGCAGGCGCGCCGGGACAGGGAGCTACGAGCAGTACTTC. Translated: CASRRAGTGSYEQYF.

The V and J genes are TRBV5-1 and TRBJ2-5; 12 bases fit TRBD2. CDR1 and CDR2 from the germline V gene are SGHRS and YFSETQ. Trimming removed 2 bases from V and 4 bases from J; junction bases left unmatched: 6. CDR3 length equals 16 residues. The CDR3 loop is CASSLASGGAPETQYF. The CDR3 region has the DNA TGCGCCAGCAGCTTAGCTAGCGGGGGGGCCCCAGAGACCCAGTACTTC. The entire variable domain, with the rest obtained from reference TRBV5-1 and TRBJ2-5, is as follows: KAGVTQTPRYLIKTRGQQVTLSCSPISGHRSVSWYQQTPGQGLQFLFEYFSETQRNKGNFPGRFSGRQFSNSRSEMNVSTLELGDSALYLCASSLASGGAPETQYFGPGTRLLVL.

The count of this clone is one. Other DNA sequences in this specimen translate into the identical CDR3. The V and J genes are TRBV4-3 and TRBJ2-7, with TRBD2 identical over 8 bases. This CDR3 has 14 residues. The V and J ends lost 4 bases and 0 bases, in that order; junction bases with no gene match: 2. CDR1 LGHNA and CDR2 YSLEER come from the germline V gene. The CDR3 sequence is CASSPSGSSYEQYF. CDR3 DNA sequence: TGCGCCAGCAGCCCGAGCGGGAGCTCCTACGAGCAGTACTTC.

This chain uses TRBV19 with TRBJ1-4; D call uncertain. This CDR3 contains 17 residues. Germline values: CDR1 LNHDA, CDR2 SQIVND (reference sequence). The V end was cut by 0 bases, the J end by 4 bases, with 15 bases between. CDR3 amino acids: CASSIDPTEEFNEKLFF. The CDR3 nucleotides read TGTGCCAGTAGTATAGATCCAACCGAGGAGTTTAATGAAAAACTGTTTTTT.

V gene TRBV7-9 combines with J gene TRBJ2-5; unclear D gene. The CDR3 runs to 12 residues. Trimming shortened V by 6 bases and J by 4 bases, and 9 bases separated the two germline ends. Germline CDR1 and CDR2: SEHNR and FQNEAQ (reference sequence). CDR3 nucleotide sequence: TGTGCCAGCAGGTACAGTGGAGAGACCCAGTACTTC. Translation: CASRYSGETQYF.

The genes are TRBV5-4 and TRBJ2-1, with TRBD2 as a possible D gene (5 bases). The CDR3 length is 12 residues. Trimming took off 4 bases at V and 9 bases at J, with 11 bases between the two ends. Germline CDR1 and CDR2: SGHNT and YYREEE (reference sequence). DNA of the CDR3: TGTGCCAGCAGCCCTGAGAGCGGTGAGCAGTTCTTC. This encodes CASSPESGEQFF.

This clone is a singleton in its sample. The chain couples TRBV10-3 to TRBJ2-1, with a tentative D call TRBD2 (5 bases). This CDR3 region has 13 residues. From germline, CDR1 is ENHRY and CDR2 SYGVKD. Deletions cut 7 bases from V and 3 bases from J, with 10 bases between. The CDR3 loop reads CAITNGIYNEQFF. CDR3 nucleotide sequence: TGTGCCATCACTAACGGGATCTACAATGAGCAGTTCTTC.

The chain has TRBV7-6 and TRBJ1-4; no clear D gene. The germline V and J ends were trimmed by 2 bases and 7 bases, with 17 bases remaining between them. Germline V gene sequence: CDR1 SGHVS, CDR2 FNYEAQ. CDR3 length: 16 amino acids. CDR3 sequence reads: CASSLIVGTRIEKLFF. For the CDR3, the DNA is TGTGCCAGCAGCTTAATAGTCGGCACACGGATTGAAAAACTGTTTTTT.

The V gene is TRBV9, the J gene TRBJ2-3, with a weak D call TRBD2 (7 bases). This CDR3 spans 15 amino acids. Germline V gives CDR1 SGDLS, CDR2 YYNGEE. Trimming cost V 4 bases and J 0 bases, with 12 bases left between them. In DNA, the CDR3 is TGTGCCAGCAGCTCAGAGGGGGGGAGCACAGATACGCAGTATTTT. This codes for CASSSEGGSTDTQYF.

Details on this clone: The same CDR3 arises from other DNA sequences in this sample as well. The genes are TRBV27 and TRBJ2-1; no clear D gene. The CDR3 has 13 amino acids. CDR1 and CDR2 (germline): MNHEY, SMNVEV (reference sequence). Trimming pared 0 bases from V and 7 bases from J, leaving 7 bases between. As DNA, the CDR3 is TGTGCCAGCAGTTTATCGGGCTTGAATGAGCAGTTCTTC. This sequence encodes CASSLSGLNEQFF.

Only one count was recorded for this clone. The chain recombines TRBV5-4 with TRBJ2-7; 8 bases agree with TRBD2. The trim removed 3 bases at V and 7 bases at J, leaving 15 bases unmatched. The CDR3 covers 16 residues. Germline-derived CDR1 and CDR2 are SGHNT and YYREEE (reference sequence). In DNA form, the CDR3 reads TGTGCCAGCAGCTCGTTAAGCGGGAGCCCTTCGGGGGAGCAGTACTTC. Translating it yields CASSSLSGSPSGEQYF.

The chain uses TRBV28 and TRBJ2-7; either TRBD1 or TRBD2 may fit D (5 bases each). The CDR3 runs to 15 residues. Trimming took off 4 bases at V and 5 bases at J, with 18 bases between the two ends. CDR1 and CDR2 (germline): MDHEN, SYDVKM. DNA of the CDR3: TGTGCCAGCAGTTATGGGGGATCGGGTCCCGACGAGCAGTACTTC. Encoded protein: CASSYGGSGPDEQYF.

The chain carries TRBV27 and TRBJ2-7; 9 nucleotides match TRBD2. Germline CDR1 MNHEY, CDR2 SMNVEV (reference sequence). The junction had 3 bases not matched to a gene; V was cut back by 3 bases and J by 3 bases. This CDR3 region has 14 residues. The CDR3 region is CASSFGTSNYEQYF. The CDR3 DNA reads as TGTGCCAGCAGTTTTGGGACTAGCAACTACGAGCAGTACTTC.